This T cell receptor (beta chain) was sequenced during a study of T cells in Graves' hyperthyroidism and ophthalmopathy. The study's findings and limits: In the blood, most expanded thyroid clonotypes above 0.001 appeared as well.

This clonotype was observed many times. Antigen unknown. RNA transcripts were the template for amplifying TCR beta CDR3 regions. When the TCR CDR3 underwent first-round RT-PCR, the HTBI primer set was used. TCRdb processed the multiplex PCR reads anew with MiXCR; each CDR3 protein has one entry. Of about 400,000 distinct CDR3 sequences listed, roughly 15% are singletons. Uncontrolled infections, other autoimmune diseases, pregnancy or lactation led to exclusion of patients. Germline assignment: CDR1 DFQATT and CDR2 SNEGSKA (reference sequence). V was clipped by 5 bases and J by 8 bases, with 16 bases between them. The CDR3 length is 13 residues.

The sequencing input was blood. The J gene is TRBJ2-1, the V gene TRBV20-1; D call uncertain. The sequence came from a woman aged 55-69 years with Graves' ophthalmopathy. This CDR3 is CSAGKSPGDEQFF. CDR3 nucleotide sequence: TGCAGTGCTGGAAAAAGCCCTGGAGATGAGCAGTTCTTC.